The clone carrying this T cell receptor (beta chain) was seen more than once but under ten times. The source of the sample is a study of blood T cell repertoires in COVID-19. Overall study context: The study drew acute and convalescent COVID-19 samples from the United States, Italy and Spain. The cDNA or gDNA used as material had been derived from T cells, B-cell-depleted T cells, or PBMCs.

Source study methods: Estimated nucleated cell counts came from reference gene primer amplification. Method: immunoSEQ multiplex PCR; TCRdb's copy keeps in-frame clones and lacks some. V and J calls and clone size are as listed in that table; D and trimming were resolved from the DNA. The sample consists of about 59,000 clones, around four fifths of them appearing once. Material: peripheral blood. This TCR was sampled from a woman in her 50s with active or convalescent COVID-19.

In nucleotides, the CDR3 is TGCGCCAGCAGCCGGGGAGAGACTAGCAGGTACAATGAGCAGTTCTTC. Residues: CASSRGETSRYNEQFF. The rearrangement links TRBV4-1 to TRBJ2-1; 7 bases align to TRBD2. The CDR3 contains 16 residues. With V trimmed by 4 bases and J by 4 bases, 10 bases remained unmatched. Germline CDR1 and CDR2: MGHRA and YSYEKL.